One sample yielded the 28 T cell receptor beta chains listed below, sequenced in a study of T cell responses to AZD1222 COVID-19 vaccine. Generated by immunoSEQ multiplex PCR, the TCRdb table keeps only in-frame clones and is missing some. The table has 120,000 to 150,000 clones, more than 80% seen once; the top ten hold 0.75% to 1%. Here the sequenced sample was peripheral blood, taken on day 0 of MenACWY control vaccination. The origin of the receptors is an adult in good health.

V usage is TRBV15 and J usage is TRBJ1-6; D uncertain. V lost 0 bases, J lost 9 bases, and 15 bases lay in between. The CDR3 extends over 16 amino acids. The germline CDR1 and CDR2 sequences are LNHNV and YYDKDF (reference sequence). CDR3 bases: TGTGCCACCAGCAGAGATCTCGCAAAGCACGGTTCACCCCTCCACTTT. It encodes CATSRDLAKHGSPLHF.

Written as DNA, the CDR3 is TGTGCCAGCAGTTTCCAGAACTACGAGCAGTACTTC. It is translated as CASSFQNYEQYF. The gene calls are TRBV28 and TRBJ2-7; D call uncertain. V gave up 3 bases and J gave up 3 bases, with 6 bases separating them. The CDR3 sequence is 12 residues long. CDR1 and CDR2 (germline): MDHEN, SYDVKM.

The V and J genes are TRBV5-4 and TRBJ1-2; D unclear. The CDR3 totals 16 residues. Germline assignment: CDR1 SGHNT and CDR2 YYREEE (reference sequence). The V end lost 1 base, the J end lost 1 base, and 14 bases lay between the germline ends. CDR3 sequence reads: CASSLLVVGDNYGYTF. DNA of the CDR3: TGTGCCAGCAGCTTGCTGGTCGTGGGAGATAACTATGGCTACACCTTC. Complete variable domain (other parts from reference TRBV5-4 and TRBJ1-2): ETGVTQSPTHLIKTRGQQVTLRCSSQSGHNTVSWYQQALGQGPQFIFQYYREEENGRGNFPPRFSGLQFPNYSSELNVNALELDDSALYLCASSLLVVGDNYGYTFGSGTRLTVV.

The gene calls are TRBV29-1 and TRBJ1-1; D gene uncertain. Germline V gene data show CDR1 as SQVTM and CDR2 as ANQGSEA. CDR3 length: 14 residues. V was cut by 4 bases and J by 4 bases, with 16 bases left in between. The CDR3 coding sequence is TGCAGCGTTGTGACCGGACCTTTGGGCACTGAAGCTTTCTTT. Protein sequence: CSVVTGPLGTEAFF.

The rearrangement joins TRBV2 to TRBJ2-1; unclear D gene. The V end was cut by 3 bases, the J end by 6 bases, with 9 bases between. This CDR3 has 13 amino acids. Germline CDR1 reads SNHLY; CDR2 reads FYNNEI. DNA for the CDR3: TGTGCCAGCAGTGAGAATTCGGGCAATGAGCAGTTCTTC. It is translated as CASSENSGNEQFF.

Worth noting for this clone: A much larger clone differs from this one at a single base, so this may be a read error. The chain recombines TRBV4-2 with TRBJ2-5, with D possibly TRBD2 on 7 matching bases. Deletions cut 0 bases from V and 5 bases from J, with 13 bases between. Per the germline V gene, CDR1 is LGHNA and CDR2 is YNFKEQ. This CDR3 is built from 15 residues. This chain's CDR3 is CASSQEPGGPETQYF. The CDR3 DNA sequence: TGTGCCAGCAGCCAAGAACCGGGGGGCCCGGAGACCCAGTACTTC.

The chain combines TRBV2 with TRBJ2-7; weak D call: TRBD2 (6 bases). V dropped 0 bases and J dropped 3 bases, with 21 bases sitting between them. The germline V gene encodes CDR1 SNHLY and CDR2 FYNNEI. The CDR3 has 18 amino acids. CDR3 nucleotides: TGTGCCAGCAGTGAAGCGCTTTTGCTCCGCCGGGGAGGCTACGAGCAGTACTTC. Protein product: CASSEALLLRRGGYEQYF.

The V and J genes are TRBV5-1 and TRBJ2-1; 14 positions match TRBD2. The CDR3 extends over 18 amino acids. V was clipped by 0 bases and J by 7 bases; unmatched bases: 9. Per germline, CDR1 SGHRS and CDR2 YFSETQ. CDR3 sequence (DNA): TGCGCCAGCAGCTTGGCCCCGGGACTAGCGGGAGTAACTAATGAGCAGTTCTTC. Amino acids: CASSLAPGLAGVTNEQFF.

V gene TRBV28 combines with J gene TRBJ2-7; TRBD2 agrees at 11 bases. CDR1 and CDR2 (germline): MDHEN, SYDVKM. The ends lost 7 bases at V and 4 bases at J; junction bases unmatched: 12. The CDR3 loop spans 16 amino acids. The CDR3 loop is CASTSAGTSGLYEQYF. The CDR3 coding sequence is TGTGCCAGCACCTCAGCCGGGACTAGCGGACTATACGAGCAGTACTTC.

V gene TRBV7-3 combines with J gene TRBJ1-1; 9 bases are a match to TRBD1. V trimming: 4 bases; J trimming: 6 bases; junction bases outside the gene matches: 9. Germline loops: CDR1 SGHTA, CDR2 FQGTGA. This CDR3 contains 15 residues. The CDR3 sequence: CASSSPGQGIPEAFF. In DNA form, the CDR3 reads TGTGCCAGCAGCTCTCCGGGACAGGGAATACCTGAAGCTTTCTTT. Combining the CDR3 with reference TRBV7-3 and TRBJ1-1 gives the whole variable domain GAGVSQTPSNKVTEKGKYVELRCDPISGHTALYWYRQSLGQGPEFLIYFQGTGAADDSGLPNDRFFAVRPEGSVSTLKIQRTERGDSAVYLCASSSPGQGIPEAFFGQGTRLTVV.

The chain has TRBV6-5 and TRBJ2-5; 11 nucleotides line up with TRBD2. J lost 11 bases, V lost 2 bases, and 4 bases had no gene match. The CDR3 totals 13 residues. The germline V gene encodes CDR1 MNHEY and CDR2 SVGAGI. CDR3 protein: CASSYSLAGGQYF. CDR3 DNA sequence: TGTGCCAGCAGTTACAGTCTAGCGGGAGGACAGTACTTC.

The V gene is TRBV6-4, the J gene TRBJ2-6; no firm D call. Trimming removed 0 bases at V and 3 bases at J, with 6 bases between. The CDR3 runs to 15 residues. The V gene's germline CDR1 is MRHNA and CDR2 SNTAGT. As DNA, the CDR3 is TGTGCCAGCAGTGACTCGGCAGGTGGGGCCAACGTCCTGACTTTC. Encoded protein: CASSDSAGGANVLTF.

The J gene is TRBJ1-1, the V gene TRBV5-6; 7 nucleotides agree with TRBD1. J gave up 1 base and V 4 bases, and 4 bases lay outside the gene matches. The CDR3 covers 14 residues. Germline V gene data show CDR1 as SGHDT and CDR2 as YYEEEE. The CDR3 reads CASSGYRGNTEAFF. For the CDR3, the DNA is TGTGCCAGCAGCGGATACAGGGGGAACACTGAAGCTTTCTTT. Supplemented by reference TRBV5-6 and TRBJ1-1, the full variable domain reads DAGVTQSPTHLIKTRGQQVTLRCSPKSGHDTVSWYQQALGQGPQFIFQYYEEEERQRGNFPDRFSGHQFPNYSSELNVNALLLGDSALYLCASSGYRGNTEAFFGQGTRLTVV.

CDR3 sequence reads: CASRKGGNYEQYF. As DNA, the CDR3 is TGTGCCAGCAGAAAAGGGGGGAACTACGAGCAGTACTTC. J is TRBJ2-7 and V is TRBV27; D possibly uses TRBD1 or TRBD2 (6 bases each). CDR3 size: 13 residues. CDR1 is MNHEY and CDR2 is SMNVEV in the germline V gene (reference sequence). V was trimmed by 6 bases and J by 3 bases, leaving 12 bases between them.

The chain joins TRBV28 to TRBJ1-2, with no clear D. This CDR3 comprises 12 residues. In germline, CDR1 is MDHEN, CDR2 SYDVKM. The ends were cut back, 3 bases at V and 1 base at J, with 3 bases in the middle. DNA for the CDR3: TGTGCCAGCAGTTTCCATAACTATGGCTACACCTTC. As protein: CASSFHNYGYTF.

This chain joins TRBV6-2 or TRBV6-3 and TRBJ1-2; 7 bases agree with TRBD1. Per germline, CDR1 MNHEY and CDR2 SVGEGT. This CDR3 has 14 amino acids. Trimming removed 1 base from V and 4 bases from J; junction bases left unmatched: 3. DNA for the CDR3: TGTGCCAGCAGTTACTTGGCAGGGGGCTATGGCTACACCTTC. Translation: CASSYLAGGYGYTF.

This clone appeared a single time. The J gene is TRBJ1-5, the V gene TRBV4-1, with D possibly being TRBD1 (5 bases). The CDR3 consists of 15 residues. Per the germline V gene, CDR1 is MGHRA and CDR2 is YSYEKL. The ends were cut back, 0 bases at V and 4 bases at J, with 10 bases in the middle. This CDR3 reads CASSQDVRENQPQHF. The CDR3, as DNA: TGCGCCAGCAGCCAAGATGTCAGGGAAAATCAGCCCCAGCATTTT.

This CDR3 is CASSLIRQGGSPLHF. The CDR3 nucleotides are TGTGCCAGCAGTTTGATCCGACAGGGAGGGTCACCCCTCCACTTT. The rearrangement links TRBV28 to TRBJ1-6, with 7 bases identical to TRBD1. Unmatched junction bases numbered 9, after V lost 3 bases and J lost 10 bases. The V gene's germline CDR1 is MDHEN and CDR2 SYDVKM. The CDR3 sequence is 15 residues long.

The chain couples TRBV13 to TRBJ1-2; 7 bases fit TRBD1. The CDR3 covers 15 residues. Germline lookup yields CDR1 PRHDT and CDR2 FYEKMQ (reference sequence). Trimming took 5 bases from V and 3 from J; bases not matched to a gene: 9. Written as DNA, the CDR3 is TGTGCCAGCAGCCCCCGGACAGGTTTCGACTATGGCTACACCTTC. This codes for CASSPRTGFDYGYTF.

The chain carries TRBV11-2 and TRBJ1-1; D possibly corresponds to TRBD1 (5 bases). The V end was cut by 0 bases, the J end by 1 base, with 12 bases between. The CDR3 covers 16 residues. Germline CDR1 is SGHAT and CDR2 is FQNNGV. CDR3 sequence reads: CASSLEVGVRNTEAFF. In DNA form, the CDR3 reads TGTGCCAGCAGCTTAGAAGTAGGGGTCAGGAACACTGAAGCTTTCTTT.

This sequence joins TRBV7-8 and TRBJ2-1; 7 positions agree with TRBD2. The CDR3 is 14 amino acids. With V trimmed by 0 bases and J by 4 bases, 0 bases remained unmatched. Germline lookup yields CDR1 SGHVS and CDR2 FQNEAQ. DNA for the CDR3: TGTGCCAGCAGCTTAGCACTAGCGTACAATGAGCAGTTCTTC. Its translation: CASSLALAYNEQFF.

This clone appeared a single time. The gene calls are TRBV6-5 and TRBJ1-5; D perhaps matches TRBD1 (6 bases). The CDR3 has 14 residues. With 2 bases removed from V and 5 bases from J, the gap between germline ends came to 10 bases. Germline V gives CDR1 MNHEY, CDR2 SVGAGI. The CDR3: CASSYRQADQPQHF. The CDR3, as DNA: TGTGCCAGCAGTTACAGACAGGCCGATCAGCCCCAGCATTTT.

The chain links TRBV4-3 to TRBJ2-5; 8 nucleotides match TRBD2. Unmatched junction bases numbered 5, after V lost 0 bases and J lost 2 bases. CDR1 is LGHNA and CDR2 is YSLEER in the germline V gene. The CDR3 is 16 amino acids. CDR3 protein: CASSQDSGVFQETQYF. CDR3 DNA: TGCGCCAGCAGCCAAGATAGCGGGGTATTTCAAGAGACCCAGTACTTC.

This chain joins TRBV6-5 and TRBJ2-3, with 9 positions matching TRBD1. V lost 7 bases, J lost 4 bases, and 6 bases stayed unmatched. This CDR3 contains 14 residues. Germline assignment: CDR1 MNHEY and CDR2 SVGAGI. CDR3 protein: CASTRDRVPDTQYF. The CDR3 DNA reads TGTGCCAGCACTAGGGACAGGGTCCCAGATACGCAGTATTTT.

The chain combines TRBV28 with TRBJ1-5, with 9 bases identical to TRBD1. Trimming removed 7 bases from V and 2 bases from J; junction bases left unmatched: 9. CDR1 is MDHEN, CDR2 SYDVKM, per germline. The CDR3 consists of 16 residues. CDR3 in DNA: TGTGCCAGCAAGAGGGACAGGGAAATTCGCAATCAGCCCCAGCATTTT. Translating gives CASKRDREIRNQPQHF. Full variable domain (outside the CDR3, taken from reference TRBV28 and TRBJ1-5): DVKVTQSSRYLVKRTGEKVFLECVQDMDHENMFWYRQDPGLGLRLIYFSYDVKMKEKGDIPEGYSVSREKKERFSLILESASTNQTSMYLCASKRDREIRNQPQHFGDGTRLSIL.

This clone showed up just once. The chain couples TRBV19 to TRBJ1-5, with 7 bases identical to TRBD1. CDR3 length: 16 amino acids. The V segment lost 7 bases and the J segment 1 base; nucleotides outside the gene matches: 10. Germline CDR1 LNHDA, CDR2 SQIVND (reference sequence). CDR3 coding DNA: TGTGCCAGTAAAAGGGGGCTGGGGCTGAGCAATCAGCCCCAGCATTTT. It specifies CASKRGLGLSNQPQHF.

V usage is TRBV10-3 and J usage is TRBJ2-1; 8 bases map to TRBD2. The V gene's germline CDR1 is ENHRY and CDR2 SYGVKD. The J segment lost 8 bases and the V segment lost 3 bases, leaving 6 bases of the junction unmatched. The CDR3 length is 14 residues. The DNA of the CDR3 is TGTGCCATCAGTGAAAGCGGGGGCATCGATGAGCAGTTCTTC. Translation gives CAISESGGIDEQFF.

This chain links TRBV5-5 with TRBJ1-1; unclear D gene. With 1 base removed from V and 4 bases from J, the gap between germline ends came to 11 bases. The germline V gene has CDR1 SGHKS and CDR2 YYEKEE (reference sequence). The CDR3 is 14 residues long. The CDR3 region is CASSLYGVGTEAFF. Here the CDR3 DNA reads TGTGCCAGCAGCTTGTATGGGGTTGGCACTGAAGCTTTCTTT. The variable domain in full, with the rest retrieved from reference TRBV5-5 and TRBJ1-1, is DAGVTQSPTHLIKTRGQQVTLRCSPISGHKSVSWYQQVLGQGPQFIFQYYEKEERGRGNFPDRFSARQFPNYSSELNVNALLLGDSALYLCASSLYGVGTEAFFGQGTRLTVV.